These T cell receptor beta chains were read from a single sample in a study of Graves' ophthalmopathy and Graves' hyperthyroidism. TCRdb re-derived calls from the multiplex PCR reads in MiXCR, one entry per CDR3 protein. The repertoire holds over 200,000 distinct CDR3 sequences, 25% to 30% seen once, with about 9.3% in the top ten. What was sequenced was peripheral blood. The receptors were sampled from a man in his fifties with Graves' ophthalmopathy. CDR3s include the opening cysteine and the closing phenylalanine or tryptophan. Each record gives: J gene, CDR3 length, clone size, V gene, D gene, CDR3 protein, CDR3 DNA. D genes are given only for firm matches. Clone size appears in some rows only: once, few, many, or a class for an expanded clone.

j_call: TRBJ1-1; cdr3_length: 13; clone_size: many; v_call: TRBV12-3/TRBV12-4; d_call: NA; cdr3_aa: CASKGNANTEAFF; cdr3_nt: TGTGCCAGCAAAGGCAACGCGAACACTGAAGCTTTCTTT
j_call: TRBJ2-2; cdr3_length: 15; clone_size: NA; v_call: TRBV6-2/TRBV6-3; d_call: TRBD2; cdr3_aa: CASRTLAGGPGELFF; cdr3_nt: TGTGCCAGCAGAACGCTAGCGGGAGGGCCCGGGGAGCTGTTTTTT
j_call: TRBJ2-1; cdr3_length: 17; clone_size: many; v_call: TRBV27; d_call: NA; cdr3_aa: CASSFRGPGVAYNEQFF; cdr3_nt: TGTGCCAGCAGTTTCCGGGGGCCAGGTGTTGCCTACAATGAGCAGTTCTTC
j_call: TRBJ2-2; cdr3_length: 15; clone_size: NA; v_call: TRBV12-3/TRBV12-4; d_call: NA; cdr3_aa: CASSPSQGRTGELFF; cdr3_nt: TGTGCCAGCAGCCCTAGCCAGGGAAGGACCGGGGAGCTGTTTTTT
j_call: TRBJ1-2; cdr3_length: 13; clone_size: many; v_call: TRBV19; d_call: NA; cdr3_aa: CASSTTGWYGYTF; cdr3_nt: TGTGCCAGTAGTACCACAGGGTGGTATGGCTACACCTTC
j_call: TRBJ1-1; cdr3_length: 14; clone_size: many; v_call: TRBV19; d_call: TRBD1; cdr3_aa: CASSAPDRVTEAFF; cdr3_nt: TGTGCCAGTAGTGCGCCGGACAGGGTCACTGAAGCTTTCTTT
j_call: TRBJ2-7; cdr3_length: 17; clone_size: NA; v_call: TRBV20-1; d_call: TRBD2; cdr3_aa: CSARDSTGLAGVLKQYF; cdr3_nt: TGCAGTGCTAGAGACTCAACTGGACTAGCGGGAGTCCTCAAGCAGTACTTC
j_call: TRBJ1-3; cdr3_length: 14; clone_size: NA; v_call: TRBV7-2; d_call: NA; cdr3_aa: CASSSPAVGNTIYF; cdr3_nt: TGTGCCAGCAGCTCCCCGGCCGTTGGAAACACCATATATTTT
j_call: TRBJ2-6; cdr3_length: 16; clone_size: NA; v_call: TRBV18; d_call: TRBD1; cdr3_aa: CASSRTGISGANVLTF; cdr3_nt: TGTGCCAGCTCACGGACAGGGATTTCTGGGGCCAACGTCCTGACTTTC
j_call: TRBJ2-7; cdr3_length: 17; clone_size: many; v_call: TRBV5-1; d_call: TRBD2; cdr3_aa: CASSSSGTSISNDEQYF; cdr3_nt: TGCGCCAGCAGCAGCTCCGGGACTAGCATAAGTAACGACGAGCAGTACTTC
j_call: TRBJ2-7; cdr3_length: 15; clone_size: NA; v_call: TRBV7-2; d_call: TRBD1; cdr3_aa: CASSLRQGDSYEQYF; cdr3_nt: TGTGCCAGCAGCCTCCGACAGGGGGACTCCTACGAGCAGTACTTC
j_call: TRBJ2-5; cdr3_length: 14; clone_size: NA; v_call: TRBV27; d_call: NA; cdr3_aa: CASSLGPAGETQYF; cdr3_nt: TGTGCCAGCAGTTTGGGACCCGCCGGGGAGACCCAGTACTTC
j_call: TRBJ1-1; cdr3_length: 14; clone_size: many; v_call: TRBV25-1; d_call: NA; cdr3_aa: CASRLQGMNTEAFF; cdr3_nt: TGTGCCAGCAGACTACAGGGTATGAACACTGAAGCTTTCTTT
j_call: TRBJ2-7; cdr3_length: 13; clone_size: many; v_call: TRBV6-4; d_call: NA; cdr3_aa: CASSETGLYEQYF; cdr3_nt: TGTGCCAGCAGTGAAACAGGACTCTACGAGCAGTACTTC
j_call: TRBJ2-7; cdr3_length: 17; clone_size: many; v_call: TRBV6-5; d_call: TRBD2; cdr3_aa: CASSLETLRGLVYEQYF; cdr3_nt: TGTGCCAGCAGTCTAGAGACTTTGCGAGGACTAGTCTACGAGCAGTACTTC
j_call: TRBJ2-2; cdr3_length: 14; clone_size: NA; v_call: TRBV6-4; d_call: TRBD2; cdr3_aa: CASSELARAGELFF; cdr3_nt: TGTGCCAGCAGTGAACTAGCGAGGGCCGGGGAGCTGTTTTTT
j_call: TRBJ2-2; cdr3_length: 13; clone_size: many; v_call: TRBV11-3; d_call: NA; cdr3_aa: CASKGPSVGELFF; cdr3_nt: TGTGCCAGCAAGGGACCTAGCGTCGGGGAGCTGTTTTTT
j_call: TRBJ1-5; cdr3_length: 14; clone_size: NA; v_call: TRBV28; d_call: NA; cdr3_aa: CASSSDRSDQPQHF; cdr3_nt: TGTGCCAGCAGTTCAGACAGGTCTGATCAGCCCCAGCATTTT
j_call: TRBJ1-2; cdr3_length: 14; clone_size: many; v_call: TRBV7-2; d_call: TRBD1; cdr3_aa: CASSAAQGWNGYTF; cdr3_nt: TGTGCCAGCAGCGCCGCACAGGGGTGGAATGGCTACACCTTC
j_call: TRBJ2-7; cdr3_length: 16; clone_size: many; v_call: TRBV11-2; d_call: TRBD1; cdr3_aa: CASSLGVGQGAYEQYF; cdr3_nt: TGTGCCAGCAGCTTAGGAGTAGGACAGGGGGCATACGAGCAGTACTTC
j_call: TRBJ2-5; cdr3_length: 13; clone_size: NA; v_call: TRBV12-3/TRBV12-4; d_call: TRBD1; cdr3_aa: CASSLDRGKTQYF; cdr3_nt: TGTGCCAGCAGTTTGGACAGGGGAAAGACCCAGTACTTC
j_call: TRBJ1-6; cdr3_length: 14; clone_size: NA; v_call: TRBV6-1; d_call: NA; cdr3_aa: CASKEDSYNSPLHF; cdr3_nt: TGTGCCAGCAAGGAGGACAGTTATAATTCACCCCTCCACTTT
j_call: TRBJ1-2; cdr3_length: 13; clone_size: many; v_call: TRBV28; d_call: NA; cdr3_aa: CASSPTVFYGYTF; cdr3_nt: TGTGCCAGCAGCCCGACTGTTTTCTATGGCTACACCTTC
j_call: TRBJ2-5; cdr3_length: 18; clone_size: many; v_call: TRBV20-1; d_call: TRBD2; cdr3_aa: CSAPEPGGPSQLQETQYF; cdr3_nt: TGCAGTGCCCCCGAGCCGGGAGGCCCGTCGCAGTTACAAGAGACCCAGTACTTC
j_call: TRBJ2-5; cdr3_length: 14; clone_size: many; v_call: TRBV10-2; d_call: NA; cdr3_aa: CASSALGEVETQYF; cdr3_nt: TGCGCCAGCAGTGCACTAGGAGAGGTAGAGACCCAGTACTTC
j_call: TRBJ1-1; cdr3_length: 14; clone_size: many; v_call: TRBV6-2/TRBV6-3; d_call: NA; cdr3_aa: CASTERVMNTEAFF; cdr3_nt: TGTGCCAGCACCGAGCGGGTTATGAACACTGAAGCTTTCTTT
j_call: TRBJ1-1; cdr3_length: 15; clone_size: NA; v_call: TRBV28; d_call: NA; cdr3_aa: CASSGYGEDNTEAFF; cdr3_nt: TGTGCCAGCAGTGGCTACGGGGAGGACAACACTGAAGCTTTCTTT
j_call: TRBJ2-2; cdr3_length: 14; clone_size: many; v_call: TRBV12-3/TRBV12-4; d_call: NA; cdr3_aa: CASSLWGDTGELFF; cdr3_nt: TGTGCCAGCAGTTTATGGGGGGACACCGGGGAGCTGTTTTTT
j_call: TRBJ1-1; cdr3_length: 14; clone_size: many; v_call: TRBV7-9; d_call: NA; cdr3_aa: CASSPERQDTEAFF; cdr3_nt: TGTGCCAGCAGCCCGGAACGACAGGACACTGAAGCTTTCTTT
j_call: TRBJ1-5; cdr3_length: 13; clone_size: many; v_call: TRBV6-2/TRBV6-3; d_call: TRBD1; cdr3_aa: CASRDREDQPQHF; cdr3_nt: TGTGCCAGCAGAGACAGGGAGGATCAGCCCCAGCATTTT
j_call: TRBJ2-5; cdr3_length: 14; clone_size: NA; v_call: TRBV19; d_call: NA; cdr3_aa: CASSPRPRRWTQYF; cdr3_nt: TGTGCCAGTAGTCCCCGGCCCCGAAGGTGGACCCAGTACTTC
j_call: TRBJ1-1; cdr3_length: 13; clone_size: NA; v_call: TRBV7-2; d_call: NA; cdr3_aa: CASSLAPVTEAFF; cdr3_nt: TGTGCCAGCAGCTTAGCCCCCGTTACTGAAGCTTTCTTT
j_call: TRBJ2-5; cdr3_length: 13; clone_size: once; v_call: TRBV6-1; d_call: NA; cdr3_aa: CASSEGTVQTQYF; cdr3_nt: TGTGCCAGCAGTGAAGGGACAGTACAGACCCAGTACTTC
j_call: TRBJ2-2; cdr3_length: 16; clone_size: NA; v_call: TRBV28; d_call: TRBD1; cdr3_aa: CASSLAGQGNTGELFF; cdr3_nt: TGTGCCAGCAGTTTAGCGGGACAGGGCAACACCGGGGAGCTGTTTTTT
j_call: TRBJ1-2; cdr3_length: 12; clone_size: NA; v_call: TRBV6-4; d_call: NA; cdr3_aa: CASVTGAYGYTF; cdr3_nt: TGTGCCAGCGTAACAGGCGCTTATGGCTACACCTTC
j_call: TRBJ1-2; cdr3_length: 16; clone_size: NA; v_call: TRBV28; d_call: TRBD1; cdr3_aa: CASSRIRQGAQVGYTF; cdr3_nt: TGTGCCAGCAGTCGCATCCGACAGGGGGCTCAAGTTGGCTACACCTTC
j_call: TRBJ2-5; cdr3_length: 17; clone_size: many; v_call: TRBV29-1; d_call: NA; cdr3_aa: CSVVGFRDSIRGETQYF; cdr3_nt: TGCAGCGTTGTTGGCTTCCGTGACAGCATAAGGGGAGAGACCCAGTACTTC
j_call: TRBJ2-7; cdr3_length: 15; clone_size: many; v_call: TRBV20-1; d_call: NA; cdr3_aa: CSARDQARRGNEQYF; cdr3_nt: TGCAGTGCTAGAGATCAAGCTAGAAGGGGCAACGAGCAGTACTTC
j_call: TRBJ2-1; cdr3_length: 17; clone_size: many; v_call: TRBV6-1; d_call: TRBD2; cdr3_aa: CASTGTSGSYRYNEQFF; cdr3_nt: TGTGCCAGCACAGGGACTAGCGGGAGTTACAGGTACAATGAGCAGTTCTTC
j_call: TRBJ2-5; cdr3_length: 13; clone_size: many; v_call: TRBV12-5; d_call: NA; cdr3_aa: CASGLVKEETQYF; cdr3_nt: TGTGCTAGTGGTTTGGTTAAGGAAGAGACCCAGTACTTC
j_call: TRBJ1-5; cdr3_length: 15; clone_size: many; v_call: TRBV28; d_call: NA; cdr3_aa: CASNPVTGNNQPQHF; cdr3_nt: TGTGCCAGCAACCCTGTGACAGGTAACAATCAGCCCCAGCATTTT
j_call: TRBJ1-5; cdr3_length: 15; clone_size: many; v_call: TRBV6-5; d_call: NA; cdr3_aa: CASSYYRVTDQPQHF; cdr3_nt: TGTGCCAGCAGTTATTACAGGGTCACCGATCAGCCCCAGCATTTT